This T cell receptor beta chain was observed in a study of low-dose radiotherapy and immunotherapy resistance in tumors. Study background: Patients of Cohort 1 had 0.5 Gy fractions every 2 weeks, which summed to 6.5 Gy. Aspirin was administered orally at 300 mg daily for four cycles, commencing on cycle 1 day 1.

This clonotype was recorded at least ten times. V lost 3 bases and J lost 0, with 12 bases in between. The CDR3 is 16 residues long. Germline V gives CDR1 KGHSH, CDR2 LQKENI. First-strand cDNA relied on TRAV- and TRBV-specific primers spanning alpha and beta chains. A constant-region primer paired with the V-primer adapter amplified TCRs over about 20 PCR cycles. TCRdb reprocessed the reads via MiXCR and lists one record per CDR3 protein. The table shows approximately 100,000 distinct CDR3 sequences, with roughly 20% occurring only once. As to time point: after trial treatment. Noted treatment: LDRT plus nivolumab, ipilimumab, low-dose cyclophosphamide and aspirin (RACIN trial). All eligible patients presented with advanced solid tumors that contained no tumor-infiltrating lymphocytes.

The source of this sequence is a male donor with prostate cancer. The starting material was PBMCs, obtained after low-dose radiotherapy plus immunotherapy. The genes are TRBV18 and TRBJ1-5; possibly TRBD1 for D (6 bases). Written as DNA, the CDR3 is TGTGCCAGCTCACCTCGGACAGCCTATAGCAATCAGCCCCAGCATTTT. This gives the protein CASSPRTAYSNQPQHF.